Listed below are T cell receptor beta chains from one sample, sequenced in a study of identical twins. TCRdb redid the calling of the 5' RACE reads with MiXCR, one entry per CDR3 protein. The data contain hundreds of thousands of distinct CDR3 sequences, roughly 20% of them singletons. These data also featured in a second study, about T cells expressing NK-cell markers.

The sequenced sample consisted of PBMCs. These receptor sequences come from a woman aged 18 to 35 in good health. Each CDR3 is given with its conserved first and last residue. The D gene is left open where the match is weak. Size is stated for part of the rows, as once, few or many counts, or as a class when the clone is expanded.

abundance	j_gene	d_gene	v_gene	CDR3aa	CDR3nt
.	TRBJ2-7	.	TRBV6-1	CATTTDKTYEQYF	TGTGCCACGACGACAGACAAGACGTACGAGCAGTACTTC
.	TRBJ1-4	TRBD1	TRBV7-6	CASKRTGGAEKLFF	TGTGCCAGCAAAAGGACAGGGGGCGCGGAAAAACTGTTTTTT
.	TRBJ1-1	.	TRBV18	CASSPGFRSEAFF	TGTGCCAGCTCACCAGGGTTTCGGTCTGAAGCTTTCTTT
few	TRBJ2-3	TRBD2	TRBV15	CATSRGAGLNTDTQYF	TGTGCCACCAGCAGAGGAGCGGGACTGAACACAGATACGCAGTATTTT
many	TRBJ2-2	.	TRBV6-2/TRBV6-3	CASSYRGNTGELFF	TGTGCCAGCAGTTACAGGGGTAACACCGGGGAGCTGTTTTTT
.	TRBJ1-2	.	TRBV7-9	CASSDSRRAPANYGYTF	TGTGCCAGCAGCGACTCCCGGAGGGCTCCGGCTAACTATGGCTACACCTTC
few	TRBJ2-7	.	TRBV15	CATSGPHGETYEQYF	TGTGCCACCAGCGGCCCTCACGGAGAGACGTACGAGCAGTACTTC
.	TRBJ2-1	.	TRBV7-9	CASSQFGGRYNEQFF	TGTGCCAGCAGTCAATTTGGCGGGCGATACAATGAGCAGTTCTTC
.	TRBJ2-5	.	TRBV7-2	CASSLAGMGETQYF	TGTGCCAGCAGCTTAGCGGGAATGGGGGAGACCCAGTACTTC
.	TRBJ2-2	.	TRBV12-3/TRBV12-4	CASTYLGVAGELFF	TGTGCCAGCACCTATTTAGGGGTTGCCGGGGAGCTGTTTTTT
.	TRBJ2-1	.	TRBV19	CASSPDRVGYNEQFF	TGTGCCAGTAGTCCGGACCGGGTAGGGTACAATGAGCAGTTCTTC
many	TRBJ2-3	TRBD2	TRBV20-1	CSAPGLAGYTDTQYF	TGCAGTGCCCCCGGACTAGCGGGGTACACAGATACGCAGTATTTT
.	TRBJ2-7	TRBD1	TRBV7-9	CARPQGTETYEQYF	TGTGCCAGGCCACAGGGGACAGAGACCTACGAGCAGTACTTC
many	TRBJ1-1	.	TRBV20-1	CSAYLNTEAFF	TGCAGCGCGTATCTTAACACTGAAGCTTTCTTT
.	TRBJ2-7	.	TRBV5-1	CASSGQAHEQYF	TGCGCCAGCAGCGGCCAGGCCCACGAGCAGTACTTC
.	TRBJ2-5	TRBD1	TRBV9	CASSPGQGDETQYF	TGTGCCAGCAGCCCGGGACAGGGGGATGAGACCCAGTACTTC
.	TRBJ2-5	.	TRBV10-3	CAITPGIRGETQYF	TGTGCCATCACTCCTGGGATCCGGGGGGAGACCCAGTACTTC
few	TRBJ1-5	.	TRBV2	CASNERWSSNQPQHF	TGTGCCAGCAACGAACGGTGGAGTAGCAATCAGCCCCAGCATTTT
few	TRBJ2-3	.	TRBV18	CASSQTTSTDTQYF	TGTGCCAGCTCACAGACGACTAGCACAGATACGCAGTATTTT
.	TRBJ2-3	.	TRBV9	CASSVAPGVSADTQYF	TGTGCCAGCAGCGTAGCTCCGGGAGTAAGCGCAGATACGCAGTATTTT
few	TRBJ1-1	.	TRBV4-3	CASSQGGRLEAFF	TGCGCCAGCAGCCAAGGGGGTCGTCTAGAAGCTTTCTTT
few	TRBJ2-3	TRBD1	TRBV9	CASSPRTGGNTDTQYF	TGTGCCAGCAGCCCACGGACAGGGGGCAATACAGATACGCAGTATTTT
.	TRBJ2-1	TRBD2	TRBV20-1	CSAPTFSVIAGGPYNEQFF	TGCAGTGCGCCCACTTTTTCCGTAATTGCGGGGGGTCCCTACAATGAGCAGTTCTTC
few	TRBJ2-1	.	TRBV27	CASSLRGREGATNEQFF	TGTGCCAGCAGTTTACGGGGTCGGGAGGGGGCTACCAATGAGCAGTTCTTC
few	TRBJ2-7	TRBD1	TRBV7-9	CASSLSGGQASYEQYF	TGTGCCAGCAGCTTAAGTGGGGGACAGGCCTCCTACGAGCAGTACTTC
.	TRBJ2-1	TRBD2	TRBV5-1	CASSLLAGGPEGNEQFF	TGCGCCAGCAGCTTGTTAGCGGGAGGGCCTGAGGGCAATGAGCAGTTCTTC
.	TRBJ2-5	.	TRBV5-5	CASSLAMRETQYF	TGTGCCAGCAGCTTGGCGATGCGGGAGACCCAGTACTTC
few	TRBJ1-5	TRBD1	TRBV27	CASSRGTGGYGNQPQHF	TGTGCCAGCAGTCGAGGGACAGGGGGATATGGCAATCAGCCCCAGCATTTT
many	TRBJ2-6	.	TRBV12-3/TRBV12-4	CASRHSGANVLTF	TGTGCCAGCAGACACTCTGGGGCCAACGTCCTGACTTTC
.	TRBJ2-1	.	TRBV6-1	CASSEATGGSTDEQFF	TGTGCCAGCAGTGAAGCGACAGGTGGTTCGACTGATGAGCAGTTCTTC
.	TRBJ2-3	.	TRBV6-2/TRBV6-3	CASGGSADTQYF	TGTGCCAGCGGTGGGAGTGCAGATACGCAGTATTTT
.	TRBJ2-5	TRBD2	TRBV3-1	CASSPRPGLGGVSETQYF	TGTGCCAGCAGCCCCCGTCCCGGACTAGGCGGGGTTTCAGAGACCCAGTACTTC
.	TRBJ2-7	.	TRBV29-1	CSVRRSNTYEQYF	TGCAGCGTCCGACGGAGTAATACCTACGAGCAGTACTTC
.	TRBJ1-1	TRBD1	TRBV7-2	CASSFGTGKGTEAFF	TGTGCCAGCAGCTTTGGGACAGGGAAGGGCACTGAAGCTTTCTTT
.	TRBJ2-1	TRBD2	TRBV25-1	CASIKGLVRRISYNEQFF	TGTGCCAGCATAAAGGGACTAGTGAGACGAATCTCCTACAATGAGCAGTTCTTC
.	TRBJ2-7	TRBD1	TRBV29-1	CSVEGGQADKQYF	TGCAGCGTTGAAGGGGGACAGGCCGACAAGCAGTACTTC
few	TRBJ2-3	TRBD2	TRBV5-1	CASSRTPSGGATDTQYF	TGCGCCAGCAGCCGTACACCTAGCGGGGGGGCGACAGATACGCAGTATTTT
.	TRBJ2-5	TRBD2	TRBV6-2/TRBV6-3	CAIKTSGAQETQYF	TGTGCCATAAAGACTAGCGGGGCGCAAGAGACCCAGTACTTC
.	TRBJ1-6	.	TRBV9	CASSGQQGALHF	TGTGCCAGCAGCGGTCAACAAGGGGCCCTCCACTTT
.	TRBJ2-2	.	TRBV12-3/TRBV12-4	CASSIGGPGELFF	TGTGCCAGCAGTATCGGGGGGCCCGGGGAGCTGTTTTTT
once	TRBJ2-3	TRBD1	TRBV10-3	CATAGTGSTDTQYF	TGTGCCACAGCCGGGACAGGGAGTACAGATACGCAGTATTTT
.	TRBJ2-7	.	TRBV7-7	CASSLGPANYEQYF	TGTGCTAGCAGCCTAGGACCGGCGAACTACGAGCAGTACTTC
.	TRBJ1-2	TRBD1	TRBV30	CAWSQQGDYGYTF	TGTGCCTGGAGTCAACAGGGGGACTATGGCTACACCTTC
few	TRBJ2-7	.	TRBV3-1	CASSQESWGREQYF	TGTGCCAGCAGCCAAGAGTCCTGGGGACGCGAGCAGTACTTC
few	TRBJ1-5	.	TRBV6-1	CASSTGRYSNQPQHF	TGTGCCAGCAGCACGGGCCGCTATAGCAATCAGCCCCAGCATTTT
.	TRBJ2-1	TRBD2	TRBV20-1	CSAGLAGGEATYEQFF	TGCAGTGCGGGACTAGCGGGAGGGGAGGCGACCTATGAGCAGTTCTTC
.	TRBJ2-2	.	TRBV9	CASSVGRELFF	TGTGCCAGCAGCGTAGGTCGGGAGCTGTTTTTT
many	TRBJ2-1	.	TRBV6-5	CASSWRMGYNEQFF	TGTGCCAGCAGTTGGAGGATGGGTTACAATGAGCAGTTCTTC
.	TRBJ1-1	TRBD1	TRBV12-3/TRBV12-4	CASSVGQGLNTEAFF	TGTGCCAGCAGTGTCGGACAGGGATTGAACACTGAAGCTTTCTTT
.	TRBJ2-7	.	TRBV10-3	CAISEDTPYEQYF	TGTGCCATCAGTGAGGACACTCCCTACGAGCAGTACTTC
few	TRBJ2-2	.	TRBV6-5	CASSYGGYTGELFF	TGTGCCAGCAGTTACGGCGGTTACACCGGGGAGCTGTTTTTT
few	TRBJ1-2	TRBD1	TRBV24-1	CATSEPDRAYGYTF	TGTGCCACCAGTGAGCCGGACAGGGCCTATGGCTACACCTTC
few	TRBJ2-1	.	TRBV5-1	CASSPLTGSWYNEQFF	TGCGCCAGCAGCCCGTTAACAGGGTCTTGGTACAATGAGCAGTTCTTC
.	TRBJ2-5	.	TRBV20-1	CTGLGPLQETQYF	TGCACTGGCCTGGGACCTCTCCAAGAGACCCAGTACTTC
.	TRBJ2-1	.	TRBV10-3	CAIRRVGEQFF	TGTGCCATCAGACGGGTCGGAGAGCAGTTCTTC